Listed below are T cell receptor beta chains from one sample, sequenced in a study of shared clonotypes between healthy human individuals. Sequencing was performed with immunoSEQ multiplex PCR; in TCRdb, only in-frame clones are kept and a portion is missing. The repertoire holds about 2,100,000 clones, with about 92% as singletons. Sample: naive CD8+ T cells from PBMCs. The receptors stem from a man aged 18 to 29 in good health. Some clones in this sample may be carry-over from other donors' samples. The CDR3 runs from the conserved cysteine through the conserved F or W. The D gene is left open where the match is weak. The listing skips clone size in some rows; elsewhere it reads once, few, many or a size class.

v_gene: TRBV7-8; d_gene: -; j_gene: TRBJ1-2; abundance: -; CDR3nt: TGTGCCAGCAGCTCCGGTTCCGTCTATGGCTACACCTTC; CDR3aa: CASSSGSVYGYTF
v_gene: TRBV7-6; d_gene: TRBD2; j_gene: TRBJ2-1; abundance: -; CDR3nt: TGTGCCAGCAGCTTTGGGGGGGGGAATGAGCAGTTCTTC; CDR3aa: CASSFGGGNEQFF
v_gene: TRBV6-1; d_gene: -; j_gene: TRBJ2-7; abundance: -; CDR3nt: TGTGCCAGCAGTGAAATCTGGTCAGGGGGGGCCTACGAGCAGTACTTC; CDR3aa: CASSEIWSGGAYEQYF
v_gene: TRBV10-1; d_gene: -; j_gene: TRBJ2-1; abundance: -; CDR3nt: TGCGCCAGCAGTGAGTTATCCCAGGACAATGAGCAGTTCTTC; CDR3aa: CASSELSQDNEQFF
v_gene: TRBV4-2; d_gene: -; j_gene: TRBJ1-5; abundance: -; CDR3nt: TGTGCCAGCAGCCAAGAGGACGCCTATAGCAATCAGCCCCAGCATTTT; CDR3aa: CASSQEDAYSNQPQHF
v_gene: TRBV6-1; d_gene: -; j_gene: TRBJ2-2; abundance: -; CDR3nt: TGTGCCAGCAGCCCCCGGGGCGGGGAGCTGTTTTTT; CDR3aa: CASSPRGGELFF
v_gene: TRBV7-8; d_gene: TRBD2; j_gene: TRBJ2-1; abundance: -; CDR3nt: TGTGCCAGCAGCTTAGGGCTAGCGGAGGGCAGAGACTCCTACAATGAGCAGTTCTTC; CDR3aa: CASSLGLAEGRDSYNEQFF
v_gene: TRBV4-1; d_gene: TRBD1; j_gene: TRBJ2-7; abundance: -; CDR3nt: TGCGCCAGCAGCCAAGAGCCCGGGACAGGAATTTACGAGCAGTACTTC; CDR3aa: CASSQEPGTGIYEQYF
v_gene: TRBV6-6; d_gene: -; j_gene: TRBJ2-7; abundance: -; CDR3nt: TGTGCCAGCAGTTACTACATGGCGGGCTACGAGCAGTACTTC; CDR3aa: CASSYYMAGYEQYF
v_gene: TRBV27; d_gene: -; j_gene: TRBJ2-1; abundance: -; CDR3nt: TGTGCCAGCAGCATAGTGGGGGCTGGGGACAATGAGCAGTTCTTC; CDR3aa: CASSIVGAGDNEQFF
v_gene: TRBV4-3; d_gene: -; j_gene: TRBJ2-1; abundance: -; CDR3nt: TGCGCCAGCAGCCTTAGACCCAACAATGAGCAGTTCTTC; CDR3aa: CASSLRPNNEQFF
v_gene: TRBV5-6; d_gene: -; j_gene: TRBJ2-3; abundance: once; CDR3nt: TGTGCCAGCAGCTTGCCTGGGCTCGGTACAGATACGCAGTATTTT; CDR3aa: CASSLPGLGTDTQYF
v_gene: TRBV19; d_gene: -; j_gene: TRBJ2-2; abundance: once; CDR3nt: TGTGCCAGTAGGGAACAGGGCTACACCGGGGAGCTGTTTTTT; CDR3aa: CASREQGYTGELFF
v_gene: TRBV7-7; d_gene: -; j_gene: TRBJ2-2; abundance: -; CDR3nt: TGTGCCAGCAGCGATACCAGGACCCTCCGCGGCACCGGGGAGCTGTTTTTT; CDR3aa: CASSDTRTLRGTGELFF
v_gene: TRBV29-1; d_gene: -; j_gene: TRBJ2-7; abundance: -; CDR3nt: TGCAGCGTCAAGACCGGCTCCTACGAGCAGTACTTC; CDR3aa: CSVKTGSYEQYF
v_gene: TRBV28; d_gene: -; j_gene: TRBJ1-5; abundance: -; CDR3nt: TGTGCCAGCAGTCCCTTGGTTGGGATTCATCAGCCCCAGCATTTT; CDR3aa: CASSPLVGIHQPQHF
v_gene: TRBV30; d_gene: TRBD1; j_gene: TRBJ1-2; abundance: -; CDR3nt: TGTGCCTGGAGCGACCTAGGGGGCTGGGATGGCTACACCTTC; CDR3aa: CAWSDLGGWDGYTF
v_gene: TRBV28; d_gene: TRBD2; j_gene: TRBJ2-2; abundance: -; CDR3nt: TGTGCCAGCAGTCCCTCTAGCGGGAGTAGGAGGAACACCGGGGAGCTGTTTTTT; CDR3aa: CASSPSSGSRRNTGELFF
v_gene: TRBV13; d_gene: -; j_gene: TRBJ2-7; abundance: -; CDR3nt: TGTGCCAGCAGCTTCGAAAGGACTGATCACGAGCAGTACTTC; CDR3aa: CASSFERTDHEQYF
v_gene: TRBV28; d_gene: -; j_gene: TRBJ1-1; abundance: few; CDR3nt: TGTGCCAGCAGTTTATATATGAACACTGAAGCTTTCTTT; CDR3aa: CASSLYMNTEAFF
v_gene: TRBV11-2; d_gene: -; j_gene: TRBJ2-7; abundance: -; CDR3nt: TGTGCCAGCAGCTCAAGCCGCGGGGTGTCCTACGAGCAGTACTTC; CDR3aa: CASSSSRGVSYEQYF
v_gene: TRBV4-3; d_gene: -; j_gene: TRBJ1-1; abundance: -; CDR3nt: TGCGCCAGCAGCCAAATAACCGGGACGGGGAACACTGAAGCTTTCTTT; CDR3aa: CASSQITGTGNTEAFF